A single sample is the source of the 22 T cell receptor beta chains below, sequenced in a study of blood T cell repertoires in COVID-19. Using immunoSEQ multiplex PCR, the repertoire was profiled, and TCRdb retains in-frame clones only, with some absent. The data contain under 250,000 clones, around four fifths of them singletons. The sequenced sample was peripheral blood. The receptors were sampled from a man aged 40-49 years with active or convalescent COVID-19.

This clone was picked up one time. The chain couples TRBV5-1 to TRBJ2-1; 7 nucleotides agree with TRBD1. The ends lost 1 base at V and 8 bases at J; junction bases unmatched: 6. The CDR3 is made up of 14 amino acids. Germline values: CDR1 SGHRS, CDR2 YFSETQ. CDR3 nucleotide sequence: TGCGCCAGCAGCTTGCAGGGGGTTACGGATGAGCAGTTCTTC. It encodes CASSLQGVTDEQFF.

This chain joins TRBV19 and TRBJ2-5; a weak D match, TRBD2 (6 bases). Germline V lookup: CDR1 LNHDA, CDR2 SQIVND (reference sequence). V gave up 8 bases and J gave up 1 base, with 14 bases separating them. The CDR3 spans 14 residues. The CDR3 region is CASSGGVIQETQYF. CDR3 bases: TGTGCCAGTTCCGGGGGAGTCATCCAAGAGACCCAGTACTTC.

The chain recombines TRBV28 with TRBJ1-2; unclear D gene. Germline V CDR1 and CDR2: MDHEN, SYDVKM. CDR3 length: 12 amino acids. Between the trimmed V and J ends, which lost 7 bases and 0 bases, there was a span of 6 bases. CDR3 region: CASIDTNYGYTF. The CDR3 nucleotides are TGTGCCAGCATAGACACTAACTATGGCTACACCTTC.

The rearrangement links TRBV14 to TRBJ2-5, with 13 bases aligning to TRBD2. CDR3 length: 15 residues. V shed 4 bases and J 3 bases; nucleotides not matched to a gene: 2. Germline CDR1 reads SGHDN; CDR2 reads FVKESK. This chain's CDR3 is CASSRTSGGKETQYF. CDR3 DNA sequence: TGTGCCAGCAGCCGGACTAGCGGGGGAAAAGAGACCCAGTACTTC.

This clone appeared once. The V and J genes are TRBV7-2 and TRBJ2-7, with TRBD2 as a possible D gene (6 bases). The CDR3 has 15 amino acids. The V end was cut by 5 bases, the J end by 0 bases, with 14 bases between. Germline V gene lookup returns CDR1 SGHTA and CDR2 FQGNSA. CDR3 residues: CASSPSGTPSYEQYF. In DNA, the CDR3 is TGTGCCAGCAGCCCCTCCGGGACTCCCTCCTACGAGCAGTACTTC.

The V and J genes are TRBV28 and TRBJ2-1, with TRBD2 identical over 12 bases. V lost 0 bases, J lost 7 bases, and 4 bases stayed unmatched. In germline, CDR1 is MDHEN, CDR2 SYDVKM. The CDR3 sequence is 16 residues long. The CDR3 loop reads CASSLWAGTSGNEQFF. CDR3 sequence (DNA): TGTGCCAGCAGTTTATGGGCCGGGACTAGCGGGAATGAGCAGTTCTTC.

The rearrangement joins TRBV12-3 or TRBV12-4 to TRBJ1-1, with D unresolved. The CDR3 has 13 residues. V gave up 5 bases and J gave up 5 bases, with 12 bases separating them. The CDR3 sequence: CASSALSRTEAFF. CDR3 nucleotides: TGTGCCAGCAGTGCCCTTTCCAGGACTGAAGCTTTCTTT.

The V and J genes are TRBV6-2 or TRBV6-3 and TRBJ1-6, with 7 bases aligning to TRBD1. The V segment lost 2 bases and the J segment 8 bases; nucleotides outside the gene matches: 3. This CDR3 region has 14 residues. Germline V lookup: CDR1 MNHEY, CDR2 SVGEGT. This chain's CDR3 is CASSYGQGDSPLHF. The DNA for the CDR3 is TGTGCCAGCAGTTACGGGCAGGGGGATTCACCCCTCCACTTT.

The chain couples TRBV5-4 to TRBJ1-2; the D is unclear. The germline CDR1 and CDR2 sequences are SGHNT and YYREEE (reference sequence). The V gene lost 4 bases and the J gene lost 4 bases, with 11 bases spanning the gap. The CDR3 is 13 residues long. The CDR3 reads CASSTDSTYGYTF. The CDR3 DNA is TGTGCCAGCAGCACTGACTCTACCTATGGCTACACCTTC.

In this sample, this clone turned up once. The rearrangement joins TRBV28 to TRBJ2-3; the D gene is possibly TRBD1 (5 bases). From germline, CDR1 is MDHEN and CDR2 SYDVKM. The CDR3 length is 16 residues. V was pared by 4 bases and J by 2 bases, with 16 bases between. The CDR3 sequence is CASSSFGPGPTDTQYF. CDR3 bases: TGTGCCAGCAGTTCATTTGGGCCAGGGCCCACAGATACGCAGTATTTT.

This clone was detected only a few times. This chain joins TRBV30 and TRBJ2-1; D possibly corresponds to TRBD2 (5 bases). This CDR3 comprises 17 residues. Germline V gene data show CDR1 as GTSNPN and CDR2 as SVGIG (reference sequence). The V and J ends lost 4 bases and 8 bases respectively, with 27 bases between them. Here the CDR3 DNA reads TGTGCCTGGAACGGGATGACTACGAGCGGCCAGACCTATGAGCAGTTCTTC. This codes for CAWNGMTTSGQTYEQFF. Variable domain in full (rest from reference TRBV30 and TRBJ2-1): SQTIHQWPATLVQPVGSPLSLECTVEGTSNPNLYWYRQAAGRGLQLLFYSVGIGQISSEVPQNLSASRPQDRQFILSSKKLLLSDSGFYLCAWNGMTTSGQTYEQFFGPGTRLTVL.

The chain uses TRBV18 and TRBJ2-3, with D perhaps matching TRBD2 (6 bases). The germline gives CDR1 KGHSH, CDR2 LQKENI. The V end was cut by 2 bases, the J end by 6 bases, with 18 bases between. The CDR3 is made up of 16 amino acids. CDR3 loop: CASSPVGQGGSDTQYF. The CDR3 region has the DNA TGTGCCAGCTCACCAGTTGGCCAGGGAGGTTCGGATACGCAGTATTTT.

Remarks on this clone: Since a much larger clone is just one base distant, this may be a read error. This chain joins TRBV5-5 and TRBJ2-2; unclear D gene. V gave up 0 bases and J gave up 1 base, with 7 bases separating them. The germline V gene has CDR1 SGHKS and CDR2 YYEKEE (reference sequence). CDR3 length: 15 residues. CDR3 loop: CASSLGAGNTGELFF. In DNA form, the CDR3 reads TGTGCCAGCAGCTTGGGGGCTGGGAACACCGGGGAGCTGTTTTTT.

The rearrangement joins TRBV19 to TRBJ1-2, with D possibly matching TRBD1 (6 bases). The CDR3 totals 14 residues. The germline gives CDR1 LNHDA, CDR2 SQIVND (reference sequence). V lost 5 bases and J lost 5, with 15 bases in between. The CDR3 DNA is TGTGCCAGTAGTTCGGGGGGCTCGGCATATGGCTACACCTTC. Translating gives CASSSGGSAYGYTF. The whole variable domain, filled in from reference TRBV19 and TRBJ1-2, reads DGGITQSPKYLFRKEGQNVTLSCEQNLNHDAMYWYRQDPGQGLRLIYYSQIVNDFQKGDIAEGYSVSREKKESFPLTVTSAQKNPTAFYLCASSSGGSAYGYTFGSGTRLTVV.

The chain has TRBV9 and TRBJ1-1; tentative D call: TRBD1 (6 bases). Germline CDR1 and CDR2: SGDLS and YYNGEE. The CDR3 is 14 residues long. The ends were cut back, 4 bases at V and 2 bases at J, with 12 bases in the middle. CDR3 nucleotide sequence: TGTGCCAGCAGCCCAGACAGGTTAAACACTGAAGCTTTCTTT. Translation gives CASSPDRLNTEAFF.

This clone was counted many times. Here the CDR3 reads CASSRGKDFAGRYGYTF. The CDR3 DNA is TGTGCCAGCAGCAGAGGGAAGGACTTCGCGGGTCGTTATGGCTACACCTTC. The chain carries TRBV21-1 and TRBJ1-2. TRBV21-1 is shown as a pseudogene. CDR3 length: 17 amino acids.

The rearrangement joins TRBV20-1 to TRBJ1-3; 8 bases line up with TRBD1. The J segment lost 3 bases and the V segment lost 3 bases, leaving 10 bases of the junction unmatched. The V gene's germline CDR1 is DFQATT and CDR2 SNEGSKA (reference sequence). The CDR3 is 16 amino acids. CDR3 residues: CSASRGTGGIGNTIYF. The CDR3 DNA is TGCAGTGCTAGTAGGGGAACAGGGGGGATTGGAAACACCATATATTTT.

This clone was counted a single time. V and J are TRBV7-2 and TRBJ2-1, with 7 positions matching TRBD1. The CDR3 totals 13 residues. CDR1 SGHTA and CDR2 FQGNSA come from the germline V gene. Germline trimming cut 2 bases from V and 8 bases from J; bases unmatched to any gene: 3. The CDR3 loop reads CASSLKQGYEQFF. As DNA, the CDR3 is TGTGCCAGCAGCTTAAAACAGGGGTATGAGCAGTTCTTC.

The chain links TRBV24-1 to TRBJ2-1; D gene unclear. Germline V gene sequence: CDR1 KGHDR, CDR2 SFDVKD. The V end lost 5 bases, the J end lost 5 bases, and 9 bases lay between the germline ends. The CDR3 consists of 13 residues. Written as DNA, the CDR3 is TGTGCCACCAGTGTAAGCAGGAACAATGAGCAGTTCTTC. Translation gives CATSVSRNNEQFF.

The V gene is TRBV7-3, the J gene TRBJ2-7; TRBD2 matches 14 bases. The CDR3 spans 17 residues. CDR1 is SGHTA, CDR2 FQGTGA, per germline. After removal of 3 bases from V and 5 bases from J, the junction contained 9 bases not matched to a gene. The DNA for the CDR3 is TGTGCCAGCAGCTTGCCGGGACTAGCGGGAGAATCTCACGAGCAGTACTTC. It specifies CASSLPGLAGESHEQYF.

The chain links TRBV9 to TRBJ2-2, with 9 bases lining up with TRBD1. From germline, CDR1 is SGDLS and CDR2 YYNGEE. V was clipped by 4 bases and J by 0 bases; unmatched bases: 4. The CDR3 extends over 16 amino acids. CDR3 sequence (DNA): TGTGCCAGCAGCATCCGGGACAGGGCGAACACCGGGGAGCTGTTTTTT. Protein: CASSIRDRANTGELFF.

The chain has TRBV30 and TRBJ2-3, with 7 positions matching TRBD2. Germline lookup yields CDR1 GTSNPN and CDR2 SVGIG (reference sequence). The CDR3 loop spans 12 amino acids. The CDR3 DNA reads TGTGCAATAGCGGGTGGGACAGATACGCAGTATTTT. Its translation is CAIAGGTDTQYF.